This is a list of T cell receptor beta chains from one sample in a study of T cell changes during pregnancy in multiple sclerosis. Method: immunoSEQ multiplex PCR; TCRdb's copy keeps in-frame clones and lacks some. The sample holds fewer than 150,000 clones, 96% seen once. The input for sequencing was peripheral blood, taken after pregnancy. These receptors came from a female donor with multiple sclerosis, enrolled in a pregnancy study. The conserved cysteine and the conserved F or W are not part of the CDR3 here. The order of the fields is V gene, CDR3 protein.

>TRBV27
ASSVGVSNTGELF
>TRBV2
ASSETTTRNEQF
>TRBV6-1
ASRDAGLVDTIY
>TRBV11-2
ASSLEFLSYEQY
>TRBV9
ASSAGQGSRSGNTIY
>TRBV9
ASSVPLMQADTQY
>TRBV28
ASMSIGGGAGELF
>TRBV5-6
ASRRQTGGFETQY
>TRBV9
ASSTGGVKRVSYNEQF
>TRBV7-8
ASSLGVTSGSPDTQY
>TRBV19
ASSITIGGNEQY